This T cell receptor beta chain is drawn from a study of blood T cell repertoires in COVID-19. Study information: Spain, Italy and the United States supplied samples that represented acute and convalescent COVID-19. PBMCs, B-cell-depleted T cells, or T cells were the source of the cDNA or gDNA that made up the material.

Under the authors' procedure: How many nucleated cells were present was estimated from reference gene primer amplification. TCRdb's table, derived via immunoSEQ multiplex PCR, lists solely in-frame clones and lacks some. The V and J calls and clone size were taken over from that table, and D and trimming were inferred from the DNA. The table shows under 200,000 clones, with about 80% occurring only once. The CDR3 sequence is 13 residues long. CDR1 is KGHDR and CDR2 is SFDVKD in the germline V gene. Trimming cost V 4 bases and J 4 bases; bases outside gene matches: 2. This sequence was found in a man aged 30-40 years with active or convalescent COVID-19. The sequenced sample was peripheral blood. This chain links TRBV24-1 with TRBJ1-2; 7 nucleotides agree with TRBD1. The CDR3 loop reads CATSEGQSYGYTF. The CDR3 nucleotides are TGTGCCACCAGTGAGGGACAGTCCTATGGCTACACCTTC.